This T cell receptor (beta chain) was captured by sequencing in a study of response to subunit inactivated influenza vaccine. This clonotype was picked up a small number of times. The antigen is not known. Study findings and constraints: Each seasonal flu vaccination may recruit only limited new T cells, authors suggested.

TCRdb analysed the RT-PCR reads with MiXCR anew, one entry per CDR3 protein. The sample yields roughly 500,000 distinct CDR3 sequences, 16% seen once. The CDR3 loop spans 14 amino acids. The ends were cut back, 5 bases at V and 0 bases at J, with 10 bases in the middle. CDR1 is MNHNS, CDR2 SASEGT, per germline. Source: CD4+ T cells sorted from PBMCs, taken less than 30 months after vaccination. The rearrangement joins TRBV6-1 to TRBJ2-5; D is unclear. The clonotype originates from a man aged 50-75 years who received an inactivated influenza vaccine. In nucleotides, the CDR3 is TGTGCCAGCAGTCTTAATTTGTACCAAGAGACCCAGTACTTC. Protein product: CASSLNLYQETQYF.